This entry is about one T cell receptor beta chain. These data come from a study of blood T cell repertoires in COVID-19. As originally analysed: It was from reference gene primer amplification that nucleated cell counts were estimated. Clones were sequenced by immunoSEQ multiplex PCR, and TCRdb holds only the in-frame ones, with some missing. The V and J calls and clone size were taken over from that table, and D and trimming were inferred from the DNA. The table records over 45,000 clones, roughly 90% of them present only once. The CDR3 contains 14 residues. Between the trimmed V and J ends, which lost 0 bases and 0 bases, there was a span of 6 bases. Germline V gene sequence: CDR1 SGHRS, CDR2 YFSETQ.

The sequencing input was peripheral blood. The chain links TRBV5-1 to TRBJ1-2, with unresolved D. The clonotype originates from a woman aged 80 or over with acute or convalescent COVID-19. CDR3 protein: CASSLELANYGYTF. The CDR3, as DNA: TGCGCCAGCAGCTTGGAGTTAGCTAACTATGGCTACACCTTC.